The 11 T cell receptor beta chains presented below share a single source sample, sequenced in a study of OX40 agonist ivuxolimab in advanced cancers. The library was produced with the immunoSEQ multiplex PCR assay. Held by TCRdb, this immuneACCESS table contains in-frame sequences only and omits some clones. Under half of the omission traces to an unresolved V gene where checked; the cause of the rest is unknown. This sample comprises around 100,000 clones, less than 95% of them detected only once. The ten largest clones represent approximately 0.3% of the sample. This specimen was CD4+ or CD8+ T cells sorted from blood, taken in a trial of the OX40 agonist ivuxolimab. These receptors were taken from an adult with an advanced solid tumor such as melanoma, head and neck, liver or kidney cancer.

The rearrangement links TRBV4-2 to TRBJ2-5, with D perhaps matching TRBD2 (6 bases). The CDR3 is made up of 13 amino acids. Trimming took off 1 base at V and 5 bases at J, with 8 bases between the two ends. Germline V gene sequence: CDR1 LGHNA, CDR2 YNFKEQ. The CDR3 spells CASSQAGVETQYF. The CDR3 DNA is TGTGCCAGCAGCCAAGCGGGAGTTGAGACCCAGTACTTC.

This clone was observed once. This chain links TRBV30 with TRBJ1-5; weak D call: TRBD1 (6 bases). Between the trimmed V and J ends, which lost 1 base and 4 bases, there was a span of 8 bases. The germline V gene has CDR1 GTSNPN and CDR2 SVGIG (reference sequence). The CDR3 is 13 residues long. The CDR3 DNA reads TGTGCCTGGAGTGCTACAGGGAATCAGCCCCAGCATTTT. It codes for CAWSATGNQPQHF.

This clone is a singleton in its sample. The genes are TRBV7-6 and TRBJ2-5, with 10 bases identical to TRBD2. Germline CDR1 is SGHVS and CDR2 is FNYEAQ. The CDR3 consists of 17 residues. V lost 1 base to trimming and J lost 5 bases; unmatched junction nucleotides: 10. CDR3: CASSLVRSSGRAETQYF. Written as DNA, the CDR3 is TGTGCCAGCAGCTTAGTGAGGTCTAGCGGGAGAGCTGAGACCCAGTACTTC.

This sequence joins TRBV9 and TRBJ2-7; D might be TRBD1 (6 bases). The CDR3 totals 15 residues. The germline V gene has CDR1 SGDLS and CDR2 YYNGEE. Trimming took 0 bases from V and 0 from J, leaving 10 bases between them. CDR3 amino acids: CASSVDLDSSYEQYF. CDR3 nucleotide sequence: TGTGCCAGCAGCGTAGACCTGGACAGCTCCTACGAGCAGTACTTC.

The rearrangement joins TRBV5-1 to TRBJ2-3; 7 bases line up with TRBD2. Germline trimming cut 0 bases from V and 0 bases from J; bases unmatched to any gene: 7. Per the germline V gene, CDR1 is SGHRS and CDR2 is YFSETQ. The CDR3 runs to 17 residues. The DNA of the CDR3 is TGCGCCAGCAGCTTGGGGTTAGCGGGTTCTAGCACAGATACGCAGTATTTT. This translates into CASSLGLAGSSTDTQYF.

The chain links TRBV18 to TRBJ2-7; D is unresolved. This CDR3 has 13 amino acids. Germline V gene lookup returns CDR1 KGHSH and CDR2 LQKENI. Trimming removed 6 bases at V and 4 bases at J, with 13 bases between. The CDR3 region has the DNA TGTGCCAGCTCTTTATCAGAGACATACGAGCAGTACTTC. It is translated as CASSLSETYEQYF.

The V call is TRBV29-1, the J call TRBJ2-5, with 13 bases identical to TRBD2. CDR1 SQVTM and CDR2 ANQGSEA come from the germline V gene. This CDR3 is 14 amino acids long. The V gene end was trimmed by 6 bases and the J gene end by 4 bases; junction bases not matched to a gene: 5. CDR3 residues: CSVRTSGRSETQYF. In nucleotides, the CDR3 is TGCAGCGTCAGGACTAGCGGGAGATCAGAGACCCAGTACTTC.

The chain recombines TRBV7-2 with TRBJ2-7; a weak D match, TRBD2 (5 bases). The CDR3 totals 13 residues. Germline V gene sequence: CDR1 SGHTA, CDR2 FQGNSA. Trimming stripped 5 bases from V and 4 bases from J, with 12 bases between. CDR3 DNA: TGTGCCAGCAGCCTAGAGAGGGTGTACGAGCAGTACTTC. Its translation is CASSLERVYEQYF. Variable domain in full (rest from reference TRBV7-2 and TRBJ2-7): GAGVSQSPSNKVTEKGKDVELRCDPISGHTALYWYRQSLGQGLEFLIYFQGNSAPDKSGLPSDRFSAERTGGSVSTLTIQRTQQEDSAVYLCASSLERVYEQYFGPGTRLTVT.

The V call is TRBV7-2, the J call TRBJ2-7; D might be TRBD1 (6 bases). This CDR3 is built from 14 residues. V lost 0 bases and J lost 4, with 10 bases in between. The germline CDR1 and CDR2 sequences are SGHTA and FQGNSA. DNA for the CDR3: TGTGCCAGCAGCTTAGCGGGCAGGGGTTACGAGCAGTACTTC. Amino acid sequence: CASSLAGRGYEQYF.

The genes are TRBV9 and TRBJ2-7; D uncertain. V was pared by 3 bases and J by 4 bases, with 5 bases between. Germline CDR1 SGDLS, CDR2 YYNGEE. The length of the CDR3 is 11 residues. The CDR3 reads CASSAGYEQYF. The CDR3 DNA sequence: TGTGCCAGCAGCGCAGGTTACGAGCAGTACTTC.

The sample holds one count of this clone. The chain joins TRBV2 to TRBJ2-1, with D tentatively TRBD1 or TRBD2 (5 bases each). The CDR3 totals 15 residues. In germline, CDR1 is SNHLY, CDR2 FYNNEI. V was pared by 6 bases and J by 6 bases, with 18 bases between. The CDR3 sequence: CASSSTVLGVNEQFF. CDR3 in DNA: TGTGCCAGCAGCTCGACAGTACTCGGGGTCAATGAGCAGTTCTTC.